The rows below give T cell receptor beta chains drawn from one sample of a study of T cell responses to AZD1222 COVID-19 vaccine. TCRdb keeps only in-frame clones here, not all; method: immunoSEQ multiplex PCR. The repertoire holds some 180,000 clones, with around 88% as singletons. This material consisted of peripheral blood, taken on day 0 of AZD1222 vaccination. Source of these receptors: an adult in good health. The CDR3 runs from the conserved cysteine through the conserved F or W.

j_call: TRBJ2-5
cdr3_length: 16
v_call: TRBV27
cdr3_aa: CASSLSLTGAAETQYF

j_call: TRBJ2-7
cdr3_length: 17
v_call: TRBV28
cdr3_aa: CASSFAGLAGPTYEQYF

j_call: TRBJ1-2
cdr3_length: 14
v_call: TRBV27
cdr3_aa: CASSLSGPPHGYTF

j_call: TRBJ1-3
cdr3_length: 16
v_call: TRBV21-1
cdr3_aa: CASSKDGTASGNTIYF

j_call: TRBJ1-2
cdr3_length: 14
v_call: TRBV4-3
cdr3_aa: CASSPLGQASGGTF

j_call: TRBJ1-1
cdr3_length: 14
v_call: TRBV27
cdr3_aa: CASSLPGQNTEAFF

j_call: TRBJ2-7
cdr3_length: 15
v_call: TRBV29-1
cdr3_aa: CSVGQGTGRPYEQYF

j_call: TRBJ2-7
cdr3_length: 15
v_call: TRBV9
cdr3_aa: CASSAKDNFIYEQYF

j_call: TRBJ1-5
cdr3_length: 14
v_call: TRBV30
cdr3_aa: CAWSGGVNNQPQHF

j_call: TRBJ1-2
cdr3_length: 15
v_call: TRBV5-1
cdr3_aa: CASSTLTGGVNGYTF

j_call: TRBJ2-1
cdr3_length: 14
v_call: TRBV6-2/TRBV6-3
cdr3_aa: CASSPSNKGNEQFF

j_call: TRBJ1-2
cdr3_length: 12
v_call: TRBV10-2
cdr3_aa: CASSRDDYGYTF

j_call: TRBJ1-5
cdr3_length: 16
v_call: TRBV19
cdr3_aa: CASSFAWGYSNQPQHF

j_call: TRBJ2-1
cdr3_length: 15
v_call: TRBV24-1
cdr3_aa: CATSDLSGGFNEQFF

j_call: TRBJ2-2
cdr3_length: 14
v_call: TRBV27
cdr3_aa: CASSSGGSTGELFF

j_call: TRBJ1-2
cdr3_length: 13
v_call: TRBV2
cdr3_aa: CASSPGRTYGYTF

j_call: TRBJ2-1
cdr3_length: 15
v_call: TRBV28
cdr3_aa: CASSLDRDFYNEQFF

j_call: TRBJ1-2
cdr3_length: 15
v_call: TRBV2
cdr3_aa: CASSVEGSVNYGYTF

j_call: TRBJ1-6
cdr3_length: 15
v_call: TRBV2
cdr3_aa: CASSELESGHSPLHF

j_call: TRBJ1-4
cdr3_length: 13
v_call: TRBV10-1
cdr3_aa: CASSAGGPEKLFF

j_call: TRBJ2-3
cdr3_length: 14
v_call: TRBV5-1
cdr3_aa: CASGRRQETDTQYF

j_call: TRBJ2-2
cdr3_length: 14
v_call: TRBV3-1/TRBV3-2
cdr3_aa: CASSQEVSTGELFF

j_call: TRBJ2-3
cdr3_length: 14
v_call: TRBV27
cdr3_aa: CASSGLAGTDTQYF

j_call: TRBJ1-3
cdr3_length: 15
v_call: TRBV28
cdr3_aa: CASSLDYRAGNTIYF

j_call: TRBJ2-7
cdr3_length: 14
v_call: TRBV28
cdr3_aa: CASIAPGVTYEQYF

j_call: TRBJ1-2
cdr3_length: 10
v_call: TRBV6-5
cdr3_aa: CASGERRYTF

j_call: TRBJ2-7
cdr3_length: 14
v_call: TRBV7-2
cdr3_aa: CASSLLGRVYEQYF

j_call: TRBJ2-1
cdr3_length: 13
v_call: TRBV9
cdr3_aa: CASSVVNDNEQFF

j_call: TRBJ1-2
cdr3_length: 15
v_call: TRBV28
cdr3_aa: CASSGTRVLGYGYTF

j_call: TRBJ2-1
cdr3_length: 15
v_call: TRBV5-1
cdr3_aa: CASTLQGWGYNEQFF

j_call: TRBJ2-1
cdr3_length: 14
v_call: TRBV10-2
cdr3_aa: CASVGLATYNEQFF

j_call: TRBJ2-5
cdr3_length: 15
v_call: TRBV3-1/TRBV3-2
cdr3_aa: CASSLSTGYSKTQYF

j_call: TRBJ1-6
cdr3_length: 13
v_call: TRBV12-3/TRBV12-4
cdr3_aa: CASLDSSGSPLHF